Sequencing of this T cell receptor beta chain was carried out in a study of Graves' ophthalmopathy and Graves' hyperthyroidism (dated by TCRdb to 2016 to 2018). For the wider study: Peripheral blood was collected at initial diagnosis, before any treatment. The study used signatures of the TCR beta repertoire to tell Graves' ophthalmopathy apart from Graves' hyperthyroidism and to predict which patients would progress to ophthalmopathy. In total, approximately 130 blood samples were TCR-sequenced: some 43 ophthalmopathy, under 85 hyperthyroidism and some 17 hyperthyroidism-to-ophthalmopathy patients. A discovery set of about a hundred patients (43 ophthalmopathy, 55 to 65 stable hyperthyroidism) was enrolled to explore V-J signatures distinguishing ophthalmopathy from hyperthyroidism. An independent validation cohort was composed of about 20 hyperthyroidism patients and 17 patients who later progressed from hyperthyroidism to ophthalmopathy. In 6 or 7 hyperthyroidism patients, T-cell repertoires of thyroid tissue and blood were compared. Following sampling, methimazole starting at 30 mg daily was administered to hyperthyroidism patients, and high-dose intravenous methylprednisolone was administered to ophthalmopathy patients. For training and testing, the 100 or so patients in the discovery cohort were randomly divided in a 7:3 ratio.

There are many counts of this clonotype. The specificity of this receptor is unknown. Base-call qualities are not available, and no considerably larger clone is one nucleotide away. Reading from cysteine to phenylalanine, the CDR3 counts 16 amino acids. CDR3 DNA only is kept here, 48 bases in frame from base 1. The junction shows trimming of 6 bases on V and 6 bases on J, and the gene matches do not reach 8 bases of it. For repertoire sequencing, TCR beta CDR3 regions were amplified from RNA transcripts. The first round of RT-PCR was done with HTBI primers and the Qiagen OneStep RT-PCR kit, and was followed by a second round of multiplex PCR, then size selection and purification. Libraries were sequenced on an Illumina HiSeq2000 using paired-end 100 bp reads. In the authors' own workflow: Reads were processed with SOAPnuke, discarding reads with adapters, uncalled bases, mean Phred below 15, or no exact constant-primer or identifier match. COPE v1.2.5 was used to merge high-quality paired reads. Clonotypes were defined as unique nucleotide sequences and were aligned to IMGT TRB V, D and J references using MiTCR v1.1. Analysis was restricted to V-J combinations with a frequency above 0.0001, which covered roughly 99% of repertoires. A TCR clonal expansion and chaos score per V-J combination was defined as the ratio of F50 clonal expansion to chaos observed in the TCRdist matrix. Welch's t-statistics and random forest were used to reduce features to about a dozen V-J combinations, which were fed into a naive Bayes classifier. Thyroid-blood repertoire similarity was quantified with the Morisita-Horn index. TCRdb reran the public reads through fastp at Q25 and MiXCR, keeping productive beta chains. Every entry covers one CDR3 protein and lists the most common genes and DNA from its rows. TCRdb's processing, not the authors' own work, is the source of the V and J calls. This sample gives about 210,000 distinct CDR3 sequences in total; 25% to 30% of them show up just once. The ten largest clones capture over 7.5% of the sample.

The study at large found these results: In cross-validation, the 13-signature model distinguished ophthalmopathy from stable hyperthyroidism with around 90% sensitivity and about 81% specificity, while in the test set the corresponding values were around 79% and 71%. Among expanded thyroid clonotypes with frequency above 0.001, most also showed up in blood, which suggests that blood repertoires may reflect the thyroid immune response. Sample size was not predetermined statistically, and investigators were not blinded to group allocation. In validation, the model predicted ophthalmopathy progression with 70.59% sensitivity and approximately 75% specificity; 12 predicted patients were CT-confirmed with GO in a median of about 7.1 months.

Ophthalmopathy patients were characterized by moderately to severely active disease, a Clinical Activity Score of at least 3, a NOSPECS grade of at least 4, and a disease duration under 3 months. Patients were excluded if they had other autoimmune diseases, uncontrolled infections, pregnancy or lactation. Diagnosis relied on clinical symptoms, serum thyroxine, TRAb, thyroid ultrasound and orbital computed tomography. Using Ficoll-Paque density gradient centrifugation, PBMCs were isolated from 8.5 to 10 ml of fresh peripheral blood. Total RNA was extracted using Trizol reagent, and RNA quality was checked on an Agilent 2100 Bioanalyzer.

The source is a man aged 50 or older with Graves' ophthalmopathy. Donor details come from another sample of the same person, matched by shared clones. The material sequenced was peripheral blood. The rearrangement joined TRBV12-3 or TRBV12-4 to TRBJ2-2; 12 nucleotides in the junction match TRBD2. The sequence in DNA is TGTGCCAGCAGCCGTGGACTAGCGGGGACCTCCGGGGAGCTGTTTTTT. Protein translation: CASSRGLAGTSGELFF.